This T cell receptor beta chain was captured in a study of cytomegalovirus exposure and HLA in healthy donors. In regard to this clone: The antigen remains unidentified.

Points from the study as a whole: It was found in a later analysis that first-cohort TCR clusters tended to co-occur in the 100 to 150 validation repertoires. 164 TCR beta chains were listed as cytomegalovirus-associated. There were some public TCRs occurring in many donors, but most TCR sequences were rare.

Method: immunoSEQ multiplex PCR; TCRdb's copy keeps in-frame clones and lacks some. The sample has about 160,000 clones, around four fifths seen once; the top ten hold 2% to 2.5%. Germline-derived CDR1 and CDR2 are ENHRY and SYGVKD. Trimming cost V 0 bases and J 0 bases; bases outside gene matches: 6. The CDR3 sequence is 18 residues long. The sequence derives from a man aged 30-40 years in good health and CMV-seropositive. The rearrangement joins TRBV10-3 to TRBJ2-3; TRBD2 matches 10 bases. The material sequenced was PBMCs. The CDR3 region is CAISESLAGDPSTDTQYF. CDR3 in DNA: TGTGCCATCAGTGAGTCCCTAGCGGGGGATCCTAGCACAGATACGCAGTATTTT.